Each of the 18 T cell receptor beta chains below was sequenced from the same sample in a study of cytomegalovirus exposure and HLA in healthy donors. PCR amplification relied on 60 Vbeta primers (plus 13 Jbeta primers). This table comes from immunoSEQ multiplex PCR, and its TCRdb copy is limited to in-frame clones, with some not included. This sample yields about 120,000 clones, of which 70% to 80% are seen a single time; about 16% belongs to the top ten. The sequencing input was PBMCs. All receptors derive from a man between 45 and 60 years old in good health and CMV-seropositive.

The chain uses TRBV7-2 and TRBJ1-5, with 8 bases fitting TRBD1. The germline gives CDR1 SGHTA, CDR2 FQGNSA. Unmatched junction bases numbered 4, after V lost 5 bases and J lost 1 base. The CDR3 contains 15 residues. CDR3 DNA sequence: TGTGCCAGCAGCGACCGACAGGGGAGCAATCAGCCCCAGCATTTT. Its translation is CASSDRQGSNQPQHF.

The genes are TRBV7-6 and TRBJ2-3; TRBD2 matches at 8 bases. This CDR3 spans 14 amino acids. Germline V lookup: CDR1 SGHVS, CDR2 FNYEAQ. V lost 3 bases and J lost 3; bases outside the gene matches: 2. The CDR3 is CASSFRGGTDTQYF. Written as DNA, the CDR3 is TGTGCCAGCAGCTTTCGGGGGGGAACAGATACGCAGTATTTT.

The chain carries TRBV19 and TRBJ2-1, with 9 bases identical to TRBD1. This CDR3 has 15 residues. Trimming cost V 5 bases and J 2 bases; bases outside gene matches: 4. The germline V gene has CDR1 LNHDA and CDR2 SQIVND (reference sequence). CDR3 DNA sequence: TGTGCCAGTAGTCCGACAGGGGGGCCCTACAATGAGCAGTTCTTC. Residues: CASSPTGGPYNEQFF.

J is TRBJ1-1 and V is TRBV27; no definite D call. The germline V gene encodes CDR1 MNHEY and CDR2 SMNVEV (reference sequence). V lost 0 bases, J lost 6 bases, and 11 bases lay in between. This CDR3 contains 14 residues. The CDR3 DNA sequence: TGTGCCAGCAGTTTATCGATAGGCGGCGCTGAAGCTTTCTTT. This translates into CASSLSIGGAEAFF.

The genes are TRBV10-1 and TRBJ2-2; D remains ambiguous. Germline values: CDR1 WNHNN, CDR2 SYGVQD (reference sequence). This CDR3 region has 14 residues. V was pared by 3 bases and J by 1 base, with 6 bases between. In nucleotides, the CDR3 is TGCGCCAGCAGTGAAGCAGGGAACACCGGGGAGCTGTTTTTT. Protein product: CASSEAGNTGELFF.

The V gene is TRBV5-6, the J gene TRBJ2-3; D perhaps matches TRBD2 (6 bases). V was trimmed by 0 bases and J by 3 bases, leaving 17 bases between them. Germline CDR1 is SGHDT and CDR2 is YYEEEE. CDR3 size: 17 residues. The DNA for the CDR3 is TGTGCCAGCAGCTTGGAACGCTACAGGAGGGCAACAGATACGCAGTATTTT. Protein: CASSLERYRRATDTQYF. Supplemented by reference TRBV5-6 and TRBJ2-3, the full variable domain reads DAGVTQSPTHLIKTRGQQVTLRCSPKSGHDTVSWYQQALGQGPQFIFQYYEEEERQRGNFPDRFSGHQFPNYSSELNVNALLLGDSALYLCASSLERYRRATDTQYFGPGTRLTVL.

As for this clone: One end of the junction does not line up with germline, which may come from a read error. CDR3 protein: CASSLEASAGSSEQYF. CDR3 bases: TGTGCCAGCAGCTTAGAGGCTAGCGCCGGCTCCTCCGAGCAGTACTTC. J is TRBJ2-7 and V is TRBV7-6; a weak D match, TRBD2 (6 bases). Germline CDR1 and CDR2: SGHVS and FNYEAQ. This CDR3 region has 16 residues.

The chain recombines TRBV28 with TRBJ1-2; D is uncertain. The CDR3 spans 14 residues. With 7 bases removed from V and 2 bases from J, the gap between germline ends came to 14 bases. From germline, CDR1 is MDHEN and CDR2 SYDVKM. Here the CDR3 DNA reads TGTGCCAGCACAAATAGCGGCAGAAACTATGGCTACACCTTC. Its protein product is CASTNSGRNYGYTF.

This chain joins TRBV18 and TRBJ1-6; a possible D gene is TRBD1 (5 bases). Per the germline V gene, CDR1 is KGHSH and CDR2 is LQKENI. CDR3 length: 13 amino acids. V lost 5 bases to trimming and J lost 10 bases, with 12 bases between them. The CDR3 region is CASSAGEGSPLHF. Here the CDR3 DNA reads TGTGCCAGCTCAGCGGGGGAGGGATCACCCCTCCACTTT.

As DNA, the CDR3 is TGTGCCAGCAGTGGGGGGAGGGGACTCCCGCCAGATACGCAGTATTTT. This gives the protein CASSGGRGLPPDTQYF. V gene TRBV2 combines with J gene TRBJ2-3, with 7 bases matching TRBD2. The CDR3 runs to 16 residues. Unmatched junction bases numbered 11, after V lost 4 bases and J lost 4 bases. Germline loops: CDR1 SNHLY, CDR2 FYNNEI.

This rearrangement joins TRBV7-9 to TRBJ1-3; D is unresolved. The V gene lost 6 bases and the J gene lost 0 bases, with 15 bases spanning the gap. This CDR3 is 16 amino acids long. Germline CDR1 and CDR2: SEHNR and FQNEAQ (reference sequence). This CDR3 is CASRPYTANSGNTIYF. The CDR3 DNA reads TGTGCCAGCAGACCGTATACAGCCAACTCTGGAAACACCATATATTTT.

The rearrangement joins TRBV29-1 to TRBJ1-1; 8 nucleotides line up with TRBD1. Germline V gives CDR1 SQVTM, CDR2 ANQGSEA. Losses at the gene ends were 6 bases for V and 4 bases for J; bases not matched to a gene: 13. The CDR3 has 15 residues. CDR3 residues: CSVTGPQGAVTEAFF. DNA for the CDR3: TGCAGCGTGACCGGGCCGCAGGGGGCGGTCACTGAAGCTTTCTTT.

This sequence joins TRBV5-4 and TRBJ2-7; 12 bases match TRBD2. Germline V CDR1 and CDR2: SGHNT, YYREEE (reference sequence). The CDR3 contains 18 residues. The ends lost 3 bases at V and 0 bases at J; junction bases unmatched: 10. The CDR3 protein is CASSSAGLAGGRSYEQYF. DNA of the CDR3: TGTGCCAGCAGCTCGGCGGGGCTAGCGGGGGGGCGCTCCTACGAGCAGTACTTC.

The chain employs TRBV7-2 and TRBJ2-1, with a tentative D call TRBD2 (6 bases). Trimming took off 3 bases at V and 0 bases at J, with 6 bases between the two ends. The CDR3 sequence is 14 residues long. Per the germline V gene, CDR1 is SGHTA and CDR2 is FQGNSA. The CDR3 sequence: CASSLTSSYNEQFF. The DNA for the CDR3 is TGTGCCAGCAGCTTGACTAGCTCCTACAATGAGCAGTTCTTC. The full variable domain, with the rest looked up from reference TRBV7-2 and TRBJ2-1, is GAGVSQSPSNKVTEKGKDVELRCDPISGHTALYWYRQSLGQGLEFLIYFQGNSAPDKSGLPSDRFSAERTGGSVSTLTIQRTQQEDSAVYLCASSLTSSYNEQFFGPGTRLTVL.

V gene TRBV27 combines with J gene TRBJ2-7, with TRBD1 matching over 9 bases. V was clipped by 0 bases and J by 4 bases; unmatched bases: 7. CDR1 MNHEY and CDR2 SMNVEV come from the germline V gene (reference sequence). The CDR3 totals 16 residues. The CDR3 spells CASSLSAGQGYYEQYF. CDR3 DNA: TGTGCCAGCAGTTTATCGGCGGGACAGGGATATTACGAGCAGTACTTC.

This sequence joins TRBV14 and TRBJ1-4; TRBD1 aligns across 12 bases. Germline values: CDR1 SGHDN, CDR2 FVKESK. V shed 4 bases and J 7 bases; nucleotides not matched to a gene: 7. There are 16 residues in the CDR3. The CDR3 sequence is CASSLGQGAESEKLFF. In nucleotides, the CDR3 is TGTGCCAGCAGCCTGGGACAGGGGGCGGAAAGTGAAAAACTGTTTTTT.

This clone was seen a few times. The chain has TRBV11-2 and TRBJ2-7; 10 bases fit TRBD2. J gave up 6 bases and V 5 bases, and 7 bases lay outside the gene matches. Looked up from germline, CDR1 is SGHAT and CDR2 is FQNNGV. The CDR3 loop spans 14 amino acids. The DNA for the CDR3 is TGTGCCAGCAGCCCAACTAGCGGGATTCGCGAGCAGTACTTC. Protein sequence: CASSPTSGIREQYF.

This clone has only one observation. This chain links TRBV7-9 with TRBJ2-1; 8 positions agree with TRBD2. The CDR3 has 15 amino acids. CDR1 is SEHNR, CDR2 FQNEAQ, per germline (reference sequence). Trimming took 5 bases from V and 10 from J; bases not matched to a gene: 13. The CDR3, as DNA: TGTGCCAGCAGCCCCAGGGCGGGGGGAGCCCGGGAGCAGTTCTTC. Encoded protein: CASSPRAGGAREQFF. Full variable domain (remainder filled in from reference TRBV7-9 and TRBJ2-1): DTGVSQNPRHKITKRGQNVTFRCDPISEHNRLYWYRQTLGQGPEFLTYFQNEAQLEKSRLLSDRFSAERPKGSFSTLEIQRTEQGDSAMYLCASSPRAGGAREQFFGPGTRLTVL.